This T cell receptor beta chain derives from a study of T cells in Graves' hyperthyroidism and ophthalmopathy. For this clonotype: The antigen is not known.

The CDR3 consists of 15 residues. Germline CDR1 reads MGHRA; CDR2 reads YSYEKL. The V end was cut by 5 bases, the J end by 2 bases, with 10 bases between. Findings of the study overall: Blood shared most expanded thyroid clonotypes above 0.001.

RNA transcripts served as the template for amplifying TCR beta CDR3 regions. During a first-round RT-PCR of the TCR CDR3, the HTBI primer set was used. TCRdb re-derived calls from the multiplex PCR reads in MiXCR, one entry per CDR3 protein. Of under 250,000 distinct CDR3 sequences in the sample, 17% were seen once. The receptor was derived from a woman aged 45-65 years with Graves' hyperthyroidism. This chain uses TRBV4-1 with TRBJ2-6; D ambiguous. Input material: blood. The CDR3 loop is CASSSPEAGANVLTF. The CDR3 nucleotides are TGCGCCAGCAGCTCTCCAGAGGCTGGGGCCAACGTCCTGACTTTC.